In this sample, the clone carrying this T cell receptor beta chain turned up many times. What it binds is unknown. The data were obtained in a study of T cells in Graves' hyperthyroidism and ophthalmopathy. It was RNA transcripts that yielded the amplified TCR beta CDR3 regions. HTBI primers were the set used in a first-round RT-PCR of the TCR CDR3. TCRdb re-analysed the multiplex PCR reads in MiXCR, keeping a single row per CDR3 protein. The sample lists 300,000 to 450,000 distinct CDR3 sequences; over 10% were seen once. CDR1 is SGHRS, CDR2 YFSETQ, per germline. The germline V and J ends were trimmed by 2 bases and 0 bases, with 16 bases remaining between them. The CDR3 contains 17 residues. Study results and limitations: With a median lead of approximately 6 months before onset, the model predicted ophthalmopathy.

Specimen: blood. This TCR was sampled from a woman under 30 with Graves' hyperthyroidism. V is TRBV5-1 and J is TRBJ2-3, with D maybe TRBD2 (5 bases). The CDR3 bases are TGCGCCAGCAGCTTTTCTCACAGCGGATCTAGCACAGATACGCAGTATTTT. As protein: CASSFSHSGSSTDTQYF.